This T cell receptor (beta chain) was identified during a study of control samples from healthy donors and cancer patients (dated by TCRdb to the early 2020s). This clone was picked up one time. The specificity of this receptor is unknown. Base quality data are lacking; no much larger clone is found one base away. Cut back by 5 bases and 5 bases, the V and J ends lie 15 bases apart. CDR3 length: 14 amino acids, cysteine to phenylalanine. The CDR3 DNA has 42 bases and is translated from base 1. The germline V gene sets CDR1 to SGHVS and CDR2 to FQNEAQ. The library was prepared using the immunoSEQ multiplex PCR assay. TCRdb provides this immuneACCESS table in a form limited to in-frame rearrangements. Some clones are lacking; in checked studies, under half of them reflect an unresolved V gene, and why the rest are absent is not known. The sample table holds some 17,000 clones, of which 85% to 90% were seen once. Under 35% of the sample is taken by the ten largest.

The TCR was taken from a man in his sixties with head and neck cancer. The sequenced sample consisted of PBMCs. This sequence uses TRBV7-8 and TRBJ1-2; the D gene assignment is ambiguous. The nucleotides read TGTGCCAGCAGCCCACACGAAAGTGGGTATGGCTACACCTTC. This codes for CASSPHESGYGYTF.